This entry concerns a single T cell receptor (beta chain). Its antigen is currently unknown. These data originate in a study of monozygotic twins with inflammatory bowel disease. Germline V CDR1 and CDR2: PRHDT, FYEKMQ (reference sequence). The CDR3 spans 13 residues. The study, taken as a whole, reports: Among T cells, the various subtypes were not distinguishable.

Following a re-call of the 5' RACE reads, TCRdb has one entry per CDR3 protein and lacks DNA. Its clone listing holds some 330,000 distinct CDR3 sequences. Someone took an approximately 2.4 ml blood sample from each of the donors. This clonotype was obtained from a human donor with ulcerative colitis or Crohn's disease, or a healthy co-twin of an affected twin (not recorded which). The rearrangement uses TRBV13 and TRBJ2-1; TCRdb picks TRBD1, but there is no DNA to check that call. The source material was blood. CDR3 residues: CASSPPTAIPQFF.